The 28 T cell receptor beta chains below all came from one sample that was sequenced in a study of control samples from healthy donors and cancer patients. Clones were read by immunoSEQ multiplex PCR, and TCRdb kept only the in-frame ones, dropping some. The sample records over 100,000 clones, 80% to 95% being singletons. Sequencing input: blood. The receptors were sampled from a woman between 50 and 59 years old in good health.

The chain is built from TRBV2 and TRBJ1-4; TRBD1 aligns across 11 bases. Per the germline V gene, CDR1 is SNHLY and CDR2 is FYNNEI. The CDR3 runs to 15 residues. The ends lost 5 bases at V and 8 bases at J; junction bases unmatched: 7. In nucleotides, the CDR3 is TGTGCCAGCAGTCTGTCGGACAGGGGGCGAGAAAAACTGTTTTTT. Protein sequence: CASSLSDRGREKLFF.

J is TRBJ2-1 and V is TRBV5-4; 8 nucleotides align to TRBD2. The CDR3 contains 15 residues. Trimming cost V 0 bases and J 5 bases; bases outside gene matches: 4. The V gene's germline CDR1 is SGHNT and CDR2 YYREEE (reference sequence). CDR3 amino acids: CASSLGLAKNNEQFF. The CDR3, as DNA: TGTGCCAGCAGCTTGGGACTAGCGAAGAACAATGAGCAGTTCTTC.

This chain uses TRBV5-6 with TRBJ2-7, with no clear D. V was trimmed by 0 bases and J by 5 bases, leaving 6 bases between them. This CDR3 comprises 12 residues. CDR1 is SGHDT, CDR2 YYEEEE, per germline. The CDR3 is CASSLVGDEQYF. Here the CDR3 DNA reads TGTGCCAGCAGCTTGGTTGGGGACGAGCAGTACTTC.

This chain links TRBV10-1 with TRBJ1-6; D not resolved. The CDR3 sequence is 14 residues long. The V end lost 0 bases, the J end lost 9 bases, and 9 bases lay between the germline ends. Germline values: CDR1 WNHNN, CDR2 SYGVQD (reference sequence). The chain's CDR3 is CASSESIGGSPLHF. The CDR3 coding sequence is TGCGCCAGCAGTGAGTCTATCGGTGGTTCACCCCTCCACTTT.

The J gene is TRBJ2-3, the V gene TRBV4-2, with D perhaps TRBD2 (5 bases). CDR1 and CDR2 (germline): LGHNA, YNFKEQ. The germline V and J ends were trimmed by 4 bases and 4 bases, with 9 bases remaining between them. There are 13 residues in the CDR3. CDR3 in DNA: TGTGCCAGCAGCCTCACTAGTTCAGATACGCAGTATTTT. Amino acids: CASSLTSSDTQYF.

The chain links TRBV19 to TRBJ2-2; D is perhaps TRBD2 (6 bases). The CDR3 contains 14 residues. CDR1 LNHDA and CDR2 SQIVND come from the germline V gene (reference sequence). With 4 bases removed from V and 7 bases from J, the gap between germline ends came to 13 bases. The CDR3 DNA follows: TGTGCCAGTAGTACCGGGACTCCACGCGGGGAGCTGTTTTTT. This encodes CASSTGTPRGELFF.

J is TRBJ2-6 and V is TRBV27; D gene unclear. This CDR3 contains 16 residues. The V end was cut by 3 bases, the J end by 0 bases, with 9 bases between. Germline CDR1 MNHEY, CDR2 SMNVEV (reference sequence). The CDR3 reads CASSFFPISGANVLTF. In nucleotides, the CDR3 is TGTGCCAGCAGTTTTTTTCCAATCTCTGGGGCCAACGTCCTGACTTTC.

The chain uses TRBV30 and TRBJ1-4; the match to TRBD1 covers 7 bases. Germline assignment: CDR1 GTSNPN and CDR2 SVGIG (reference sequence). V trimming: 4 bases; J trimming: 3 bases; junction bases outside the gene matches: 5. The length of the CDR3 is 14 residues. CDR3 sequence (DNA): TGTGCCTGGACCGACGGACAGGCTAATGAAAAACTGTTTTTT. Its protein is CAWTDGQANEKLFF.

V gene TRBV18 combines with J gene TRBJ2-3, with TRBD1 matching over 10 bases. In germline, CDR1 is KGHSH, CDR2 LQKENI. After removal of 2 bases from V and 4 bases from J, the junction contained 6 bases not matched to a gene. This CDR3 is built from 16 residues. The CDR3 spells CASSPFPGQGPDTQYF. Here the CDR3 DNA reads TGTGCCAGCTCACCATTTCCGGGACAGGGGCCAGATACGCAGTATTTT. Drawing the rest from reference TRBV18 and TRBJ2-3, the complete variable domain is NAGVMQNPRHLVRRRGQEARLRCSPMKGHSHVYWYRQLPEEGLKFMVYLQKENIIDESGMPKERFSAEFPKEGPSILRIQQVVRGDSAAYFCASSPFPGQGPDTQYFGPGTRLTVL.

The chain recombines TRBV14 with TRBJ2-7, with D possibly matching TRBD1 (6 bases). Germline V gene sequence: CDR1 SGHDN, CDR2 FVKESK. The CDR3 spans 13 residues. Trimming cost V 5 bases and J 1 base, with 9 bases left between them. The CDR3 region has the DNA TGTGCCAGCAGCGGTCAGGGGTCCTACGAGCAGTACTTC. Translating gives CASSGQGSYEQYF. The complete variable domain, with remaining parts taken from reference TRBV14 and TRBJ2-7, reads EAGVTQFPSHSVIEKGQTVTLRCDPISGHDNLYWYRRVMGKEIKFLLHFVKESKQDESGMPNNRFLAERTGGTYSTLKVQPAELEDSGVYFCASSGQGSYEQYFGPGTRLTVT.

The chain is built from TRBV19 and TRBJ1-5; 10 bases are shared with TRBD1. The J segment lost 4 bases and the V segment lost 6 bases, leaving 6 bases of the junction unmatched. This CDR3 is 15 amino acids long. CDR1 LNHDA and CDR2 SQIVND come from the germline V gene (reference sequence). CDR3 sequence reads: CASRGGDRGNQPQHF. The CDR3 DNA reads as TGTGCCAGTAGGGGAGGGGACAGGGGAAATCAGCCCCAGCATTTT.

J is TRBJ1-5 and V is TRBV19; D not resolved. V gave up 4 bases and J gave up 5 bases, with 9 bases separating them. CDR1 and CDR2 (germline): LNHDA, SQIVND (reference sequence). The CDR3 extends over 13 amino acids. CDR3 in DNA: TGTGCCAGTAGTACGAGGGTTCATCAGCCCCAGCATTTT. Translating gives CASSTRVHQPQHF.

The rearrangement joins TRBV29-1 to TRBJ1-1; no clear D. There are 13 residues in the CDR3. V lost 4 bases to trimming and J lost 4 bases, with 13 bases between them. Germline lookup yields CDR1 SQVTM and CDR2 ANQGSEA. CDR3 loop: CSVGPGSGTEAFF. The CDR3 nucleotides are TGCAGCGTTGGACCGGGTTCTGGCACTGAAGCTTTCTTT.

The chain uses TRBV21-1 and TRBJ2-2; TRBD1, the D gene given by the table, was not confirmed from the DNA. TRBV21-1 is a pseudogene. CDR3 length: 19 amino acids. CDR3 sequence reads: CASSLSRSRGPVYTGELFF. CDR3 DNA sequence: TGTGCCAGCAGCCTAAGCAGGAGCAGGGGGCCGGTTTACACCGGGGAGCTGTTTTTT.

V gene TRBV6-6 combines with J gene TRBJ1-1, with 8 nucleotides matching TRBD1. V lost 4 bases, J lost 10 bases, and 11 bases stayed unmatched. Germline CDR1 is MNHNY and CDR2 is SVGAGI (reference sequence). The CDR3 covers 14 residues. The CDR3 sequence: CASSSGTGFTGAFF. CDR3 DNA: TGTGCCAGCAGTTCTGGGACAGGTTTCACGGGAGCTTTCTTT.

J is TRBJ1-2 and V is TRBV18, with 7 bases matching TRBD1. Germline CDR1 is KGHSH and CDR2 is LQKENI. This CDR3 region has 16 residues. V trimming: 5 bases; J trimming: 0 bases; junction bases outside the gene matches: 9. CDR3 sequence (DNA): TGTGCCAGCTCAACTAACGTCGGGACAGCTAACTATGGCTACACCTTC. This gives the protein CASSTNVGTANYGYTF.

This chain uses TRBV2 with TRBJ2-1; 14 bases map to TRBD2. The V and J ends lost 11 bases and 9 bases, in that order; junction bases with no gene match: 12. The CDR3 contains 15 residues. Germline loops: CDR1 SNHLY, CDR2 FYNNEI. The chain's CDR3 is CAGTTSGRARGEQFF. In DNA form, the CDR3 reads TGTGCCGGAACGACTAGCGGGAGGGCCAGGGGTGAGCAGTTCTTC.

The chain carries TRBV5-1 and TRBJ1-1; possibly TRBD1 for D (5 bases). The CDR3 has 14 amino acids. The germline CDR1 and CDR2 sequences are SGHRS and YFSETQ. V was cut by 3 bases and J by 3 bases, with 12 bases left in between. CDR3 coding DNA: TGCGCCAGCAGCTCCGGAGGGGCGGACACTGAAGCTTTCTTT. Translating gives CASSSGGADTEAFF.

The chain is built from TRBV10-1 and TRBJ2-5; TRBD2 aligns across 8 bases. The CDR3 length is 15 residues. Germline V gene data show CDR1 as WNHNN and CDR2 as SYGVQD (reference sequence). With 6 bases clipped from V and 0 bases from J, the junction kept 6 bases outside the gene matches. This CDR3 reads CASSEGTRHQETQYF. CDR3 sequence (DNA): TGCGCCAGCAGCGAGGGGACTAGACACCAAGAGACCCAGTACTTC.

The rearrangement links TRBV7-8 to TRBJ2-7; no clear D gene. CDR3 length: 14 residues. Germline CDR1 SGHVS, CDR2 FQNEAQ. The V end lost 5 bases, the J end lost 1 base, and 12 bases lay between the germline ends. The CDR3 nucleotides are TGTGCCAGCAGCCCGGACGGATCATCCTACGAGCAGTACTTC. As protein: CASSPDGSSYEQYF.

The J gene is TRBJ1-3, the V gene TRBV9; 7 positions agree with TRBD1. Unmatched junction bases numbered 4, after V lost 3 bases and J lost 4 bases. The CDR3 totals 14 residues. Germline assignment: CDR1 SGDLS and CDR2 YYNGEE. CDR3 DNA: TGTGCCAGCAGCGAGGGGACAGTGGGAAACACCATATATTTT. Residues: CASSEGTVGNTIYF.

The CDR3 bases are TGTGCCTGGAGTGTTGGAGACGCGAGTAACTATGGCTACACCTTC. Its protein is CAWSVGDASNYGYTF. The rearrangement links TRBV30 to TRBJ1-2; D gene unclear. The germline CDR1 and CDR2 sequences are GTSNPN and SVGIG (reference sequence). Trimming cost V 0 bases and J 1 base, with 12 bases left between them. The CDR3 length is 15 residues.

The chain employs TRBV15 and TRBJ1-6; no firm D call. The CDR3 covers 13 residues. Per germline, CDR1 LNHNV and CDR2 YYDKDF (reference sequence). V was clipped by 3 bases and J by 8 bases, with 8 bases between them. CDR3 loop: CATSRAPDSPLHF. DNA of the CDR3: TGTGCCACCAGCAGGGCCCCAGATTCACCCCTCCACTTT.

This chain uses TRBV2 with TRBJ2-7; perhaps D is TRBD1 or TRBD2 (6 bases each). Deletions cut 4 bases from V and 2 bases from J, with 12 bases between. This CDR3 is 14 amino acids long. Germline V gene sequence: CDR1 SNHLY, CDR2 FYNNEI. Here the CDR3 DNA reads TGTGCCAGCAGTGCGGGGGCCCTCACCTACGAGCAGTACTTC. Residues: CASSAGALTYEQYF.

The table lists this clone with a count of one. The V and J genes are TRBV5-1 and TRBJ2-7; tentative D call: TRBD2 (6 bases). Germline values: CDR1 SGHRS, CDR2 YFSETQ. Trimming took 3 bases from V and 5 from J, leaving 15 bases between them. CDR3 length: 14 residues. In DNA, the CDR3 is TGCGCCAGCAGCTCGGTCGGGAGTGTCCACGAGCAGTACTTC. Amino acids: CASSSVGSVHEQYF.

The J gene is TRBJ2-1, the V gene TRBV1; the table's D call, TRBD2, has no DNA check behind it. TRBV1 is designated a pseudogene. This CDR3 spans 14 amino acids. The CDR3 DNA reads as TGCACCAGCAGCCAGAGCGGGGCATACAATGAGCAGTTCTTC. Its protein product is CTSSQSGAYNEQFF.

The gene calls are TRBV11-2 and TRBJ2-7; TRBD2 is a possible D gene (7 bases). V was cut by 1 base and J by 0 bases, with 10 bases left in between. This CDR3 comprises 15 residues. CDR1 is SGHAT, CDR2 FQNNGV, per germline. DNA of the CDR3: TGTGCCAGCAGCTTAGCTGGGGGGGCCTCCTACGAGCAGTACTTC. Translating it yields CASSLAGGASYEQYF.

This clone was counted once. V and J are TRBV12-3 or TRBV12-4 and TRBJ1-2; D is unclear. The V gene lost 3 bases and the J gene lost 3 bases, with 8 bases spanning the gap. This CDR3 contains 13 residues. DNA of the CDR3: TGTGCCAGCAGTTTTCGGGGATACTATGGCTACACCTTC. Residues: CASSFRGYYGYTF.